A selection of T cell receptor beta chains follows, all from one sample in a study of blood T cell repertoires in COVID-19. Sequencing was performed with immunoSEQ multiplex PCR; in TCRdb, only in-frame clones are kept and a portion is missing. The data hold around 24,000 clones, with 89% observed a single time. Sequencing was carried out using peripheral blood. These TCRs come from a woman aged 70 to 79 with active COVID-19. Both conserved end residues are part of each CDR3. The D gene is left open where the match is weak. Clone sizes are given selectively: once, few, many, or a class where the clone is expanded.

d_call j_call v_call clone_size cdr3_nt cdr3_aa
TRBD1 TRBJ1-6 TRBV6-1 NA TGTGCCAGCAGTGATGGGGGGACAGGGACTTCACCCCTCCACTTT CASSDGGTGTSPLHF
TRBD1 TRBJ1-6 TRBV7-2 NA TGTGCCAGCAGCTTGGGACAGGGAAGAGGATCACCCCTCCACTTT CASSLGQGRGSPLHF
TRBD2 TRBJ2-5 TRBV27 NA TGTGCCAGCAAACCCTTTAGCGGGGGAGGAGGGGAGACCCAGTACTTC CASKPFSGGGGETQYF
TRBD1 TRBJ2-3 TRBV28 NA TGTGCCAGCAGCCTAGTCTCGCCGGGACAGCTACGGCAGTATTTT CASSLVSPGQLRQYF
TRBD1 TRBJ1-2 TRBV7-8 NA TGTGCCAGCAGCTTCTCCGCGACAGGGGTGTATGGCTACACCTTC CASSFSATGVYGYTF
TRBD1 TRBJ1-5 TRBV6-6 NA TGTGCCAGCAGCCGTAACAGGGGGCGTAATCAGCCCCAGCATTTT CASSRNRGRNQPQHF
NA TRBJ2-3 TRBV23-1 NA TGCGCCAGCAGACTTACGGGTGACGATACGCAGTATTTT CASRLTGDDTQYF
NA TRBJ2-7 TRBV12-3/TRBV12-4 NA TGTGCCAGCAGCTCCGTCGGTGAGCGGCAGTACTTC CASSSVGERQYF
TRBD2 TRBJ2-7 TRBV27 NA TGTGCCAGCAGGCCAACTAGCGGGGAAACCTACGAGCAGTACTTC CASRPTSGETYEQYF
NA TRBJ1-1 TRBV6-5 NA TGTGCCAGCCGGGAAACAGGGCTGACTGAAGCTTTCTTT CASRETGLTEAFF
NA TRBJ2-7 TRBV5-1 NA TGCGCCAGCAGCTTGGCACAGGGCCGATATGACGAGCAGTACTTC CASSLAQGRYDEQYF
TRBD1 TRBJ1-2 TRBV24-1 NA TGTGCCACCAGTGACACCGGGGGGACAGGGGTCTATGGCTACACCTTC CATSDTGGTGVYGYTF
TRBD2 TRBJ2-7 TRBV4-2 NA TGTGCCAGCAGCCAAATAGCGGGGCTCCCGGCCGAGCAGTACTTC CASSQIAGLPAEQYF
TRBD2 TRBJ2-5 TRBV11-3 NA TGTGCCAGCAGCTTTAGGGGAGGGGTCGGCGAGACCCAGTACTTC CASSFRGGVGETQYF
TRBD2 TRBJ2-1 TRBV7-6 NA TGTGCCAGCAGCTTAGCGGGTCGCTTTGAGCGGGGGGGCGTCAACAATGAGCAGTTCTTC CASSLAGRFERGGVNNEQFF
TRBD2 TRBJ2-7 TRBV15 few TGTGCCACCAGCAGAGATAAGCCGTCGGGACTAGCGGGGGGCTACGAGCAGTACTTC CATSRDKPSGLAGGYEQYF
TRBD1 TRBJ1-3 TRBV5-1 NA TGCGCCAGCAGCTTGGCCGGGACAGGGTTCCTCTCTGGAAACACCATATATTTT CASSLAGTGFLSGNTIYF
NA TRBJ1-1 TRBV14 NA TGTGCCAGCAGCTCCGACAGTCTTACGCGCCGGGCTTTCTTT CASSSDSLTRRAFF
NA TRBJ2-3 TRBV6-5 NA TGTGCCAGCAGTTACCCCTACCGCCCTCGCACAGATACGCAGTATTTT CASSYPYRPRTDTQYF
TRBD2 TRBJ2-5 TRBV7-3 NA TGTGCCAGCAGCTTCGGCGGGGGACAAGAGACCCAGTACTTC CASSFGGGQETQYF
TRBD1 TRBJ1-5 TRBV27 NA TGTGCCAGCGGTAGACAGGGAAGCGGGCCCCAGCATTTT CASGRQGSGPQHF
NA TRBJ2-5 TRBV3-1/TRBV3-2 NA TGTGCCAGCAGCCCAGAAGTGGCCCATACCCACTTC CASSPEVAHTHF
TRBD1 TRBJ1-1 TRBV6-5 few TGTGCCAGCAGTTACGGACAGGCCGGGGCCACTGAAGCTTTCTTT CASSYGQAGATEAFF
NA TRBJ1-2 TRBV7-2 NA TGTGCCAGCAGCTTAAGGGCCCCCCCGGGAAATGGCTACACCTTC CASSLRAPPGNGYTF
NA TRBJ1-2 TRBV29-1 once TGCAGCGTTGGACAGTCTAACTATGGCTACACCTTC CSVGQSNYGYTF
NA TRBJ2-3 TRBV18 NA TGTGCCAGCTCACAGGCTAGCGGCACAGATACGCAGTATTTT CASSQASGTDTQYF
NA TRBJ1-1 TRBV11-1 NA TGTGCCAGCAGCTTGCAAGATTGGAGGTCTGTAGCTTTCTTT CASSLQDWRSVAFF
TRBD1 TRBJ2-3 TRBV5-1 NA TGCGCCAGCAGCGAGCAGGGGGCCTCAGATACGCAGTATTTT CASSEQGASDTQYF
TRBD2 TRBJ2-7 TRBV3-1/TRBV3-2 once TGTGCCAGCAGCCGGACTAGCCTTAGCTCCTACGAGCAGTACTTC CASSRTSLSSYEQYF
NA TRBJ2-5 TRBV7-2 NA TGTGCCAGCAGCTTCCTAGGGGGGGGAGAGACCCAGTACTTC CASSFLGGGETQYF
TRBD2 TRBJ2-3 TRBV3-1/TRBV3-2 NA TGTGCCAGCAGCCGAGCGGGGGCCGGCACAGATACGCAGTATTTT CASSRAGAGTDTQYF
TRBD2 TRBJ2-2 TRBV4-2 NA TGTGCCAGCAGCCCCATTCTAGCGGGGGGGTCCGGGGAGCTGTTTTTT CASSPILAGGSGELFF
NA TRBJ2-5 TRBV7-2 NA TGTGCCAGCAGCCCCTGGGCGGGACCCCCCTCAGAGACCCAGTACTTC CASSPWAGPPSETQYF
NA TRBJ2-3 TRBV18 NA TGTGCCAGCTCACAGGGAGTCACAGATACGCAGTATTTT CASSQGVTDTQYF
NA TRBJ1-2 TRBV4-1 NA TGCGCCAGCAGCCTCCGACACTCTAACTATGGCTACACCTTC CASSLRHSNYGYTF
NA TRBJ2-5 TRBV18 NA TGTGCCAGCTCACCGAGAGACTCCCGAAAAGAGACCCAGTACTTC CASSPRDSRKETQYF
TRBD2 TRBJ2-7 TRBV9 NA TGTGCCAGCAGCGCTACCGTAGCCTCTCAAGCGGGGGACTCCTACGAGCAGTACTTC CASSATVASQAGDSYEQYF
TRBD2 TRBJ2-1 TRBV19 NA TGTGCCAGTAGTACCACTAGCGGGGTCTATGAGCAGTTCTTC CASSTTSGVYEQFF